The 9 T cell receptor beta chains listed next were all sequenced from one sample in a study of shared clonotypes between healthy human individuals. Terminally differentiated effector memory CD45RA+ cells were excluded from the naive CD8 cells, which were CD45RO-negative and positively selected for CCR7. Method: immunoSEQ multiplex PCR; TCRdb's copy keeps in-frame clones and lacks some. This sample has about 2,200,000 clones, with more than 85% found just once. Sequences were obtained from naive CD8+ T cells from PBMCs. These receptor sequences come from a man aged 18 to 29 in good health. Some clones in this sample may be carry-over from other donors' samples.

CDR3 sequence reads: CASSLMREGLDNEQFF. The CDR3 DNA reads TGTGCCAGCAGTTTAATGCGGGAGGGCCTCGACAATGAGCAGTTCTTC. The chain recombines TRBV27 with TRBJ2-1; 9 bases align to TRBD2. Germline V gives CDR1 MNHEY, CDR2 SMNVEV (reference sequence). The CDR3 consists of 16 residues. Unmatched junction bases numbered 7, after V lost 2 bases and J lost 5 bases.

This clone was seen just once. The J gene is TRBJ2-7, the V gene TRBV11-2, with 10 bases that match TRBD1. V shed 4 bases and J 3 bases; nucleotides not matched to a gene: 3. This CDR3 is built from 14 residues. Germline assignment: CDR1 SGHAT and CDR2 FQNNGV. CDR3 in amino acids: CASSSGQGDYEQYF. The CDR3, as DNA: TGTGCCAGCAGCTCAGGACAGGGGGACTACGAGCAGTACTTC.

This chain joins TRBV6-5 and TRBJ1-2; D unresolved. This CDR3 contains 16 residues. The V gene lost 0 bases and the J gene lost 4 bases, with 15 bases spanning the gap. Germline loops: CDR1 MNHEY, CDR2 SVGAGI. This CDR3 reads CASSYSAQLVGYGYTF. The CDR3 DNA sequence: TGTGCCAGCAGTTACTCAGCCCAGCTGGTAGGCTATGGCTACACCTTC.

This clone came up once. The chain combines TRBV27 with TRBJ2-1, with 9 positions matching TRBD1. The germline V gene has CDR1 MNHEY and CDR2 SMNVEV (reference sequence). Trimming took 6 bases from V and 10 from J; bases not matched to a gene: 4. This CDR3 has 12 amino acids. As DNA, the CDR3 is TGTGCCAGCAGAGCAACAGGGGGCGAGCAGTTCTTC. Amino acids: CASRATGGEQFF.

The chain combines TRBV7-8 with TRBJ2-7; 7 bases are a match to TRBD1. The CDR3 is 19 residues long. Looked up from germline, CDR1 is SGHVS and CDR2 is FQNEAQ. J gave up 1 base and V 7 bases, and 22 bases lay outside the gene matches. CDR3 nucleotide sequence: TGTGCCAGCACCACAGGGGCACCCTCCGGGGTCAAAGGTTCCTACGAGCAGTACTTC. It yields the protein CASTTGAPSGVKGSYEQYF.

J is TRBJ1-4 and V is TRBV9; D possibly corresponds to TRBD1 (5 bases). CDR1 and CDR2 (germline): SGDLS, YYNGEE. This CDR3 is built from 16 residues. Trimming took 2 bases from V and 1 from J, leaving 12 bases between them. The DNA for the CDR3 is TGTGCCAGCAGCGTGGCGGGGGAGGGAACTAATGAAAAACTGTTTTTT. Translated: CASSVAGEGTNEKLFF.

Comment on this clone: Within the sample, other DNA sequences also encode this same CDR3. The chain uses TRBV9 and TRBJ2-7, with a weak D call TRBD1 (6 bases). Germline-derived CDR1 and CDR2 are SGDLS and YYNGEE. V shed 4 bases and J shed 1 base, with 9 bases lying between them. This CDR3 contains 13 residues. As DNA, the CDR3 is TGTGCCAGCAGCAACAGGGATTCCTACGAGCAGTACTTC. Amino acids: CASSNRDSYEQYF.

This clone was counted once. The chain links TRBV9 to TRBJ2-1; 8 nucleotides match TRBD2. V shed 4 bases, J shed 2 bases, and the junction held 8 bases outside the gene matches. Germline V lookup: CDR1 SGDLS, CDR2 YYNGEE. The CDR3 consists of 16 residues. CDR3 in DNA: TGTGCCAGCAGCCATCAGCGGGAGATAACCTACAATGAGCAGTTCTTC. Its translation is CASSHQREITYNEQFF.

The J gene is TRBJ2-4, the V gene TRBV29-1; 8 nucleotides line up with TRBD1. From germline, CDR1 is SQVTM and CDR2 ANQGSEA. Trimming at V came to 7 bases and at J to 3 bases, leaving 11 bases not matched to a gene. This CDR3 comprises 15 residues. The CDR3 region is CSGAGGAIDKNIQYF. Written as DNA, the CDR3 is TGCAGCGGTGCAGGGGGCGCGATAGACAAAAACATTCAGTACTTC.